The 27 T cell receptor beta chains reported below all come from one sample, sequenced in a study of CD4 T cells in relation to SARS-CoV-2 and coronaviruses. Before the COVID-19 pandemic, during about 2011-2018, CD4+ T cells were taken from unexposed donors. The cells were cultured for less than twelve days before CD4+ T cells were isolated. No cognate antigen is known for these TCRs. The method was immunoSEQ multiplex PCR; TCRdb's version includes in-frame clones alone and lacks a portion of them. Among about 26,000 clones listed, about three quarters were seen once. The sample was CD4+ T cells from PBMCs, cultured in vitro. These TCRs come from a human donor in good health.

This clone showed up just once. The J gene is TRBJ1-3, the V gene TRBV2; the D gene is possibly TRBD1 (5 bases). The CDR3 is 15 amino acids. Germline V gene data show CDR1 as SNHLY and CDR2 as FYNNEI. Deletions cut 2 bases from V and 4 bases from J, with 12 bases between. The CDR3 DNA reads as TGTGCCAGCAGTGAATTCGGGCAGGGAGGAAACACCATATATTTT. It codes for CASSEFGQGGNTIYF.

The chain carries TRBV4-2 and TRBJ2-7, with TRBD2 identical over 11 bases. Germline V gene lookup returns CDR1 LGHNA and CDR2 YNFKEQ. This CDR3 has 15 residues. The junction had 4 bases not matched to a gene; V was cut back by 2 bases and J by 4 bases. The CDR3 reads CASSQWVAGGYEQYF. The CDR3 DNA sequence: TGTGCCAGCAGCCAATGGGTAGCGGGAGGGTACGAGCAGTACTTC.

The sample holds a few counts of this clone. The V call is TRBV3-1 (or the pseudogene TRBV3-2), the J call TRBJ2-1; 8 nucleotides line up with TRBD2. V was pared by 1 base and J by 6 bases, with 5 bases of the junction left unmatched. The CDR3 has 15 residues. Germline CDR1 LGHDT, CDR2 YNNKEL (reference sequence). CDR3 coding DNA: TGTGCCAGCAGCCAAGCCAGCGGGAGCAGCAATGAGCAGTTCTTC. It specifies CASSQASGSSNEQFF.

This clone came up a few times. The CDR3 coding sequence is TGTGCCATCAGTTTTAGGGACACCATATATTTT. It specifies CAISFRDTIYF. The V call is TRBV10-3, the J call TRBJ1-3, with D unclear. This CDR3 spans 11 amino acids. Germline V gene lookup returns CDR1 ENHRY and CDR2 SYGVKD. Between the trimmed V and J ends, which lost 5 bases and 8 bases, there was a span of 7 bases.

This clone was seen once. The chain is built from TRBV7-2 and TRBJ2-3; maybe TRBD1 (6 bases). The V and J ends lost 5 bases and 0 bases respectively, with 12 bases between them. CDR1 and CDR2 from the germline V gene are SGHTA and FQGNSA. This CDR3 spans 15 amino acids. The CDR3 spells CASSGGTGSTDTQYF. The CDR3 region has the DNA TGTGCCAGCAGCGGAGGAACAGGGAGCACAGATACGCAGTATTTT.

V usage is TRBV9 and J usage is TRBJ1-2; TRBD1 matches at 8 bases. This CDR3 region has 16 residues. Germline V CDR1 and CDR2: SGDLS, YYNGEE. Trimming removed 0 bases from V and 8 bases from J; junction bases left unmatched: 12. In nucleotides, the CDR3 is TGTGCCAGCAGCGTAGGGGGACAGGCATATTCCGGCGGCTACACCTTC. Translation: CASSVGGQAYSGGYTF.

The rearrangement links TRBV10-3 to TRBJ1-3; no definite D call. Trimming pared 0 bases from V and 9 bases from J, leaving 12 bases between. CDR1 is ENHRY, CDR2 SYGVKD, per germline. The CDR3 runs to 14 residues. For the CDR3, the DNA is TGTGCCATCAGTGAGTCGGACGGAGAAGGCACCATATATTTT. Translated: CAISESDGEGTIYF.

The V gene is TRBV5-1, the J gene TRBJ2-7, with D perhaps given as TRBD1 or TRBD2 (5 bases each). The CDR3 runs to 14 residues. Germline lookup yields CDR1 SGHRS and CDR2 YFSETQ. V was shortened by 6 bases and J by 6 bases, with 19 bases between the two germline ends. In DNA form, the CDR3 reads TGCGCCAGCAAATCCCGGGGCGCCTCCGTCGAGCAGTACTTC. It yields the protein CASKSRGASVEQYF.

This clone was recorded once. The gene calls are TRBV6-5 and TRBJ2-7; TRBD1 aligns across 7 bases. J gave up 3 bases and V 7 bases, and 9 bases lay outside the gene matches. Germline loops: CDR1 MNHEY, CDR2 SVGAGI. The CDR3 sequence is 14 residues long. The CDR3 loop is CASNPPTGSYEQYF. As DNA, the CDR3 is TGTGCCAGCAACCCGCCGACAGGGAGCTACGAGCAGTACTTC.

This chain uses TRBV7-8 with TRBJ1-1; D not certain. In germline, CDR1 is SGHVS, CDR2 FQNEAQ. The CDR3 spans 13 residues. V was shortened by 1 base and J by 6 bases, with 9 bases between the two germline ends. CDR3 DNA: TGTGCCAGCAGCTTAGTTCGGTCCGCTGAAGCTTTCTTT. Translating gives CASSLVRSAEAFF.

The V gene is TRBV7-9, the J gene TRBJ1-6, with a weak D call TRBD1 (5 bases). Per germline, CDR1 SEHNR and CDR2 FQNEAQ (reference sequence). The CDR3 length is 14 residues. V shed 3 bases and J shed 10 bases, with 13 bases lying between them. The CDR3 reads CASSFGAGRSPLHF. CDR3 bases: TGTGCCAGCAGCTTTGGGGCAGGGAGGTCACCCCTCCACTTT.

There are a few counts of this clone. This chain uses TRBV9 with TRBJ1-6; perhaps TRBD1 as D (6 bases). V lost 3 bases, J lost 4 bases, and 17 bases lay in between. There are 17 residues in the CDR3. CDR1 is SGDLS, CDR2 YYNGEE, per germline. The CDR3 reads CASSAGQNMGYNSPLHF. The CDR3 DNA reads TGTGCCAGCAGCGCTGGACAGAACATGGGATATAATTCACCCCTCCACTTT. Together with reference TRBV9 and TRBJ1-6, the CDR3 gives the full variable domain: DSGVTQTPKHLITATGQRVTLRCSPRSGDLSVYWYQQSLDQGLQFLIQYYNGEERAKGNILERFSAQQFPDLHSELNLSSLELGDSALYFCASSAGQNMGYNSPLHFGNGTRLTVT.

V usage is TRBV6-2 or TRBV6-3 and J usage is TRBJ2-2; 9 nucleotides align to TRBD2. V gave up 0 bases and J gave up 5 bases; unmatched junction bases: 10. The CDR3 is 18 amino acids. CDR1 is MNHEY and CDR2 is SVGEGT in the germline V gene. This CDR3 is CASSYSIVSGSGTGELFF. CDR3 nucleotide sequence: TGTGCCAGCAGTTACTCGATCGTTAGCGGGAGTGGGACCGGGGAGCTGTTTTTT.

V and J are TRBV4-3 and TRBJ1-4, with D tentatively TRBD1 (5 bases). V was cut by 0 bases and J by 7 bases, with 15 bases left in between. Per germline, CDR1 LGHNA and CDR2 YSLEER. The CDR3 consists of 16 residues. The CDR3 spells CASSQDIGEEGEKLFF. In DNA, the CDR3 is TGCGCCAGCAGCCAAGATATAGGGGAAGAGGGTGAAAAACTGTTTTTT.

A few counts support this clone. This chain's CDR3 is CASSGREVIYGYTF. The CDR3 nucleotides are TGTGCCAGCAGCGGTCGAGAGGTCATCTATGGCTACACCTTC. The chain couples TRBV5-4 to TRBJ1-2; the D is unclear. V lost 4 bases, J lost 4 bases, and 14 bases lay in between. The CDR3 consists of 14 residues. The V gene's germline CDR1 is SGHNT and CDR2 YYREEE (reference sequence).

CDR3 region: CASSLGTGNEKLFF. The CDR3 coding sequence is TGTGCCAGCAGCTTAGGGACGGGGAATGAAAAACTGTTTTTT. The V gene is TRBV7-9, the J gene TRBJ1-4; D call uncertain. The CDR3 extends over 14 amino acids. Trimming took 1 base from V and 5 from J, leaving 8 bases between them. The germline V gene has CDR1 SEHNR and CDR2 FQNEAQ (reference sequence).

This chain connects TRBV10-1 to TRBJ1-1; a weak D match, TRBD1 (5 bases). CDR3 length equals 15 residues. V lost 0 bases and J lost 1, with 9 bases in between. Germline V gene lookup returns CDR1 WNHNN and CDR2 SYGVQD (reference sequence). For the CDR3, the DNA is TGCGCCAGCAGTGAGTCGCGGGACGAGAACACTGAAGCTTTCTTT. The encoded protein is CASSESRDENTEAFF.

This chain links TRBV5-6 with TRBJ2-7, with 7 bases identical to TRBD1. The junction had 6 bases not matched to a gene; V was cut back by 4 bases and J by 2 bases. CDR1 and CDR2 (germline): SGHDT, YYEEEE. The CDR3 is made up of 14 amino acids. CDR3 DNA sequence: TGTGCCAGCAGCCCGGACAGGAGAGCCTACGAGCAGTACTTC. It is translated as CASSPDRRAYEQYF.

This sequence joins TRBV2 and TRBJ2-7; 7 bases fit TRBD2. Germline V gives CDR1 SNHLY, CDR2 FYNNEI. This CDR3 region has 12 residues. The V segment lost 9 bases and the J segment 1 base; nucleotides outside the gene matches: 3. This CDR3 is CARSGTSYEQYF. The CDR3 coding sequence is TGTGCCAGAAGCGGGACGTCCTACGAGCAGTACTTC.

This rearrangement joins TRBV18 to TRBJ2-3, with D possibly called TRBD1 or TRBD2 (5 bases each). This CDR3 comprises 14 residues. The germline CDR1 and CDR2 sequences are KGHSH and LQKENI. Trimming took 6 bases from V and 4 from J, leaving 14 bases between them. DNA for the CDR3: TGTGCCAGCTCCACGAATGTGGGGGCAGATACGCAGTATTTT. Translated: CASSTNVGADTQYF.

V gene TRBV7-2 combines with J gene TRBJ1-3; D unclear. Germline V lookup: CDR1 SGHTA, CDR2 FQGNSA. This CDR3 comprises 14 residues. V was pared by 3 bases and J by 0 bases, with 6 bases between. Here the CDR3 DNA reads TGTGCCAGCAGCTTGAGTAACTCTGGAAACACCATATATTTT. Encoded protein: CASSLSNSGNTIYF.

This clone was counted only a few times. The V and J genes are TRBV9 and TRBJ2-2; D uncertain. CDR1 SGDLS and CDR2 YYNGEE come from the germline V gene. The length of the CDR3 is 13 residues. The V gene lost 0 bases and the J gene lost 6 bases, with 6 bases spanning the gap. DNA of the CDR3: TGTGCCAGCAGCGTAGGGAGTGCCGGGGAGCTGTTTTTT. Its protein product is CASSVGSAGELFF.

The V and J genes are TRBV10-3 and TRBJ1-1; 9 bases are a match to TRBD1. This CDR3 contains 14 residues. J lost 1 base, V lost 7 bases, and 4 bases had no gene match. CDR1 is ENHRY and CDR2 is SYGVKD in the germline V gene. Written as DNA, the CDR3 is TGTGCCATCAAATCGGACAGGGGGAACACTGAAGCTTTCTTT. This codes for CAIKSDRGNTEAFF.

The chain employs TRBV5-4 and TRBJ1-1; D is possibly TRBD1 (6 bases). V dropped 3 bases and J dropped 2 bases, with 14 bases sitting between them. The germline V gene encodes CDR1 SGHNT and CDR2 YYREEE (reference sequence). There are 15 residues in the CDR3. The CDR3 loop reads CASSWGRQGNTEAFF. Here the CDR3 DNA reads TGTGCCAGCAGCTGGGGGCGGCAGGGAAACACTGAAGCTTTCTTT.

This clone was seen only once. The gene calls are TRBV6-5 and TRBJ1-3; D remains unclear. CDR1 is MNHEY and CDR2 is SVGAGI in the germline V gene. The CDR3 loop spans 11 amino acids. V dropped 7 bases and J dropped 7 bases, with 8 bases sitting between them. DNA of the CDR3: TGTGCCAGCACCGATACCAACACCATATATTTT. Protein: CASTDTNTIYF.

A single count supports this clone. The chain uses TRBV5-4 and TRBJ2-3, with D maybe TRBD2 (5 bases). Germline V gene sequence: CDR1 SGHNT, CDR2 YYREEE (reference sequence). The CDR3 covers 15 residues. Trimming stripped 1 base from V and 1 base from J, with 10 bases between. This CDR3 is CASSLRWGGTDTQYF. For the CDR3, the DNA is TGTGCCAGCAGCTTGCGATGGGGAGGCACAGATACGCAGTATTTT.

The rearrangement joins TRBV6-5 to TRBJ2-1, with a possible D match to TRBD1 (6 bases). The CDR3 is 16 residues long. The ends were cut back, 2 bases at V and 10 bases at J, with 21 bases in the middle. Germline CDR1 MNHEY, CDR2 SVGAGI. CDR3: CASSYPDGGQRGEQFF. CDR3 nucleotides: TGTGCCAGCAGTTACCCGGACGGTGGGCAGAGGGGGGAGCAGTTCTTC.